These T cell receptor beta chains were read from a single sample in a study of cytomegalovirus exposure and HLA in healthy donors. Here immunoSEQ multiplex PCR was the method, and the copy in TCRdb shows in-frame clones only, minus some. The sample has 150,000 to 200,000 clones, around 62% seen once. The sample consisted of PBMCs. Source of these receptors: a man between 35 and 55 years old in good health and CMV-seronegative. Each CDR3 is given with its conserved first and last residue. The D gene is left open where the match is weak. Size is stated for part of the rows, as once, few or many counts, or as a class when the clone is expanded.

size	V	J	D	CDR3
NA	TRBV6-6	TRBJ1-3	NA	CASRTQGFGNTIYF
NA	TRBV7-2	TRBJ2-2	TRBD2	CASSPWRGSTGELFF
NA	TRBV30	TRBJ2-2	NA	CAWTPVASLNTGELFF
few	TRBV5-1	TRBJ1-2	NA	CASSGGTNPPFYGYTF
NA	TRBV4-2	TRBJ2-1	TRBD2	CASSQGLAGVYEQFF
NA	TRBV7-9	TRBJ2-7	NA	CSSSPGAGLVYEQYF
NA	TRBV7-9	TRBJ1-2	NA	CASSSSYGYTF
once	TRBV18	TRBJ2-7	NA	CASSLPGSPYEQYF
NA	TRBV21-1	TRBJ2-5	NA	CASSKGANKETQYF
NA	TRBV5-4	TRBJ2-1	NA	CASSVAGLSQFF
few	TRBV7-9	TRBJ2-5	TRBD1	CASSSLGTAQETQYF
few	TRBV7-9	TRBJ2-1	TRBD2	CASSLGGNSGNEQFF
few	TRBV7-2	TRBJ2-7	NA	CASSLYIAGAYEQYF
NA	TRBV27	TRBJ1-5	TRBD1	CASSRQGARQPQHF
NA	TRBV7-9	TRBJ2-3	TRBD1	CSSSMDRETDTQYF
NA	TRBV19	TRBJ1-2	NA	CASSPDSLYGYTF
NA	TRBV28	TRBJ2-7	TRBD1	CASSYGTGREQYF
NA	TRBV15	TRBJ1-4	NA	CATSRAGFNEKLFF
NA	TRBV30	TRBJ2-7	NA	CACKKGNGLSYEQYF
once	TRBV7-8	TRBJ2-1	NA	CASALRVVNEQFF
NA	TRBV6-5	NA	TRBD1	CASRAGQGPREQYF
few	TRBV27	TRBJ2-7	TRBD1	CASSLSGQGTYEQYF
NA	TRBV5-4	TRBJ2-5	NA	CASSLGRGEGTQYF
NA	TRBV6-5	TRBJ1-1	NA	CASSRNLNTEAFF
NA	TRBV5-1	TRBJ1-1	NA	CASSLTQGKKITEAFF
NA	TRBV27	TRBJ1-3	NA	CASSRTTGAGNTIYF
NA	TRBV30	TRBJ2-7	TRBD2	CAPGTSGRTYEQYF
NA	TRBV7-9	TRBJ1-5	NA	CASSRTQDQPQHF
few	TRBV11-3	TRBJ2-2	NA	CASSYTGVNTGELFF
NA	TRBV29-1	TRBJ2-5	NA	CSVEQQETQYF
NA	TRBV12-5	TRBJ2-1	NA	CASGTWTGNEQFF